This T cell receptor beta chain was documented in a study of shared clonotypes between healthy human individuals. About the study: CD4 naive and memory got three plates each, CD8 naive two, CD8 memory one.

Losses at the gene ends were 2 bases for V and 5 bases for J; bases not matched to a gene: 7. Germline V CDR1 and CDR2: SGDLS, YYNGEE. The CDR3 runs to 14 residues. Study-wide points: Sequencing depth was expected to affect clonotype sharing among donors. Shared across several donors were around 5% of the naive CD4 clonotypes.

As for this clone: Its antigen is as yet unknown.

The assay was immunoSEQ multiplex PCR, and TCRdb's table has in-frame clones only and misses some. The profile shows 2 million to 2.5 million clones, under 95% of them singletons. Source material: naive CD4+ T cells from PBMCs. The subset denotes: CD45RA+ positively selected. This chain links TRBV9 with TRBJ2-7; TRBD2 agrees at 7 bases. The TCR comes from a young man in good health. Some clones in this sample may be carry-over from other donors' samples. CDR3 nucleotides: TGTGCCAGCAGCGTTACGGCGGGAGTTCACGAGCAGTACTTC. Translation: CASSVTAGVHEQYF.